One TCR beta chain is described in this entry. The target antigen is unknown. The data are from a study of OX40 agonist ivuxolimab in advanced cancers. Turning to the study itself: Three patients, one with hepatocellular carcinoma and two with cutaneous melanoma, responded partially.

Whole-study findings and limits: Some of the lowest clonal expansion was seen in partial responders at 0.1-3.0 mg/kg. Among T cells, CD8+ cells averaged more expanded clones than CD4+ cells.

The germline V gene encodes CDR1 SGHNT and CDR2 YENEEA. The CDR3 contains 15 residues. V was shortened by 1 base and J by 2 bases, with 9 bases between the two germline ends. Generated by immunoSEQ multiplex PCR, the TCRdb table keeps only in-frame clones and is missing some. This sample carries 35,000 to 40,000 clones, roughly four fifths of them seen once, and the ten largest clones take about 2%. The chain recombines TRBV11-3 with TRBJ2-1; the D gene is possibly TRBD2 (6 bases). The origin of this receptor is an adult with an advanced solid tumor such as melanoma, head and neck, liver or kidney cancer. The specimen comprised CD4+ or CD8+ T cells sorted from blood, sampled in a trial of the OX40 agonist ivuxolimab. The CDR3 spells CASSLAGEPYNEQFF. The CDR3 region has the DNA TGTGCCAGCAGCTTAGCGGGAGAGCCCTACAATGAGCAGTTCTTC. Using reference TRBV11-3 and TRBJ2-1 for the parts outside the CDR3, the full variable domain is EAGVVQSPRYKIIEKKQPVAFWCNPISGHNTLYWYLQNLGQGPELLIRYENEEAVDDSQLPKDRFSAERLKGVDSTLKIQPAELGDSAVYLCASSLAGEPYNEQFFGPGTRLTVL.